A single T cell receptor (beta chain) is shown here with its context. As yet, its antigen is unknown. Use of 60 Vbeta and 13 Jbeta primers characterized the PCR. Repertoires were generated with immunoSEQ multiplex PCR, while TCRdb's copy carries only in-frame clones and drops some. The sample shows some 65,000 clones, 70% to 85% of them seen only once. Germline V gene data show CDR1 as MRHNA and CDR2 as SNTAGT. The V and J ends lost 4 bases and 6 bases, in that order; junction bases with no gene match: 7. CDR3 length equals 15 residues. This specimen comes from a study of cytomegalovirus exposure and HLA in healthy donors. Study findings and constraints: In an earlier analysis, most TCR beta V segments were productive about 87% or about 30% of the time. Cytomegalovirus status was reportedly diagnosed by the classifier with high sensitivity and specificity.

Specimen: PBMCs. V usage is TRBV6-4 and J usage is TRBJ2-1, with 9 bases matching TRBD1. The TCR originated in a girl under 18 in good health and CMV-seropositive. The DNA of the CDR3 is TGTGCCAGCAGTGCCTGGACAGGGGAGGGCAATGAGCAGTTCTTC. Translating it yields CASSAWTGEGNEQFF.